Many counts were recorded for the clone carrying this T cell receptor beta chain. Its antigen remains unknown. Preparation of the TCRbeta library was carried out with unique molecular identifiers. TCRdb analysed the PCR reads with MiXCR anew, one entry per CDR3 protein. The sample includes approximately 290,000 distinct CDR3 sequences, 11% of them seen just once. Trimming pared 3 bases from V and 5 bases from J, leaving 11 bases between. Germline lookup yields CDR1 SGHDT and CDR2 YYEEEE. This CDR3 has 13 residues. The sample comes from a study of T-cell reconstitution after alpha-beta-depleted transplantation in children. Findings and limits, study-wide: As was reported, about two months after transplant, alpha-beta T cells came from several hundred expanded graft clones. Several patients had high TCRbeta diversity at day 60; it came from surviving recipient T cells and thymic progenitors. By one year post-transplant, T-cell counts and diversity largely arose from T cells that were newly produced.

V usage is TRBV5-6 and J usage is TRBJ1-2; D ambiguous. Source: peripheral blood, taken 180 days after TCRalphabeta/CD19-depleted stem cell transplant. This TCR came from a male patient aged 2-15 years who had a stem cell transplant for chronic granulomatous disease, so the T cells may come from the graft donor. The CDR3 sequence is CASSSGRVYGYTF. In DNA form, the CDR3 reads TGTGCCAGCAGCTCCGGACGGGTATATGGCTACACCTTC.